Sequencing of this T cell receptor beta chain was carried out in a study of regulatory T cells in long-lasting Graves disease. Many counts were recorded for this clonotype. The CDR3 covers 19 residues. CDR1 and CDR2 (germline): SGHAT, FQNNGV. V trimming: 2 bases; J trimming: 1 base; junction bases outside the gene matches: 13. The authors built TCR beta libraries using iRepertoire HTBI primers and Arm-PCR of CDR3 regions. TCRdb ran MiXCR on the multiplex PCR reads and lists one entry per CDR3 protein. Of over 400,000 distinct CDR3 sequences in the sample, about 14% were seen once. Time point here: newly diagnosed GD, antithyroid drugs for less than 3 months. PBMC-derived RNA was used for the TCR library. A further study also used this sample, focusing on T cells in Graves' hyperthyroidism and ophthalmopathy.

This TCR came from a woman aged 45-65 years with Graves disease. This sequence joins TRBV11-2 and TRBJ2-2; 7 positions agree with TRBD2. This specimen consisted of peripheral blood mononuclear cells (PBMCs), obtained at new diagnosis, from a patient treated with antithyroid drugs. DNA for the CDR3: TGTGCCAGCAGCTTACAAAGCTGGGGGGGGACGGTGAACACCGGGGAGCTGTTTTTT. Its translation is CASSLQSWGGTVNTGELFF. Looking up the rest from reference TRBV11-2 and TRBJ2-2 gives the full variable domain: EAGVAQSPRYKIIEKRQSVAFWCNPISGHATLYWYQQILGQGPKLLIQFQNNGVVDDSQLPKDRFSAERLKGVDSTLKIQPAKLEDSAVYLCASSLQSWGGTVNTGELFFGEGSRLTVL.